This T cell receptor (beta chain) derives from a study of blood T cell repertoires in COVID-19. Study at large: COVID-19 samples from acute and convalescent phases originated in the United States, Italy and Spain.

This CDR3 has 16 residues. Germline V gives CDR1 SGHAT, CDR2 FQNNGV. After removal of 3 bases from V and 3 bases from J, the junction contained 8 bases not matched to a gene. Source study methods: Quantification of nucleated cells was approximated via reference gene primer amplification. Sequencing was performed with immunoSEQ multiplex PCR; in TCRdb, only in-frame clones are kept and a portion is missing. V and J calls plus clone size are reproduced from that table; the DNA served to infer D and trimming. The sample lists around 270,000 clones; around 88% were seen once. This chain links TRBV11-2 with TRBJ2-7; 10 bases are a match to TRBD1. The sequenced material came from peripheral blood. This sequence originates from a man aged 40-50 years with acute or convalescent COVID-19. Written as DNA, the CDR3 is TGTGCCAGCAGCTTTCCAAGACAGGGGGCGATCTACGAGCAGTACTTC. Protein: CASSFPRQGAIYEQYF.